This passage covers 7 T cell receptor beta chains from one sample sequenced in a study of cytomegalovirus exposure and HLA in healthy donors. Both 60 Vbeta primers and 13 Jbeta primers went into the PCR. The method was immunoSEQ multiplex PCR; TCRdb's version includes in-frame clones alone and lacks a portion of them. The profile shows 95,000 to 150,000 clones, roughly 69% of them singletons. The specimen sequenced was PBMCs. The receptors stem from a woman aged 40 to 55 in good health and CMV-seropositive.

The rearrangement joins TRBV5-1 to TRBJ2-7, with 7 bases identical to TRBD2. V gave up 0 bases and J gave up 0 bases; unmatched junction bases: 0. The germline CDR1 and CDR2 sequences are SGHRS and YFSETQ. The CDR3 has 14 amino acids. In DNA form, the CDR3 reads TGCGCCAGCAGCTTGGGCGGGGGCTCCTACGAGCAGTACTTC. This sequence encodes CASSLGGGSYEQYF.

This sequence joins TRBV18 and TRBJ2-1, with TRBD1 matching over 10 bases. Germline trimming cut 2 bases from V and 6 bases from J; bases unmatched to any gene: 7. Germline V lookup: CDR1 KGHSH, CDR2 LQKENI. The CDR3 is made up of 16 amino acids. The CDR3 DNA is TGTGCCAGCTCACCAGAGGGGGACAGGGGAATCAATGAGCAGTTCTTC. Amino acids: CASSPEGDRGINEQFF.

The CDR3 here is CASSAWTTGGDTEAFF. CDR3 bases: TGTGCCAGCAGCGCCTGGACGACAGGGGGAGACACTGAAGCTTTCTTT. The chain has TRBV9 and TRBJ1-1; TRBD1 agrees at 9 bases. V shed 3 bases and J 3 bases; nucleotides not matched to a gene: 9. Germline V gene data show CDR1 as SGDLS and CDR2 as YYNGEE. This CDR3 has 16 amino acids.

The V gene is TRBV11-2, the J gene TRBJ2-5, with 9 bases identical to TRBD2. The length of the CDR3 is 15 residues. Germline trimming cut 1 base from V and 5 bases from J; bases unmatched to any gene: 5. The germline gives CDR1 SGHAT, CDR2 FQNNGV. In DNA, the CDR3 is TGTGCCAGCAGCTTAGGGCGGGGGGGCCTGGAGACCCAGTACTTC. This translates into CASSLGRGGLETQYF.

The chain uses TRBV4-2 and TRBJ1-2; D perhaps matches TRBD1 (5 bases). CDR1 and CDR2 (germline): LGHNA, YNFKEQ. V dropped 3 bases and J dropped 4 bases, with 12 bases sitting between them. The CDR3 is 14 residues long. As DNA, the CDR3 is TGTGCCAGCAGCCAGGACATTTCCATCTATGGCTACACCTTC. Its protein product is CASSQDISIYGYTF.

This clone was detected only a few times. The CDR3 reads CSVRDNEQFF. CDR3 bases: TGCAGCGTTCGGGACAATGAGCAGTTCTTC. The chain combines TRBV29-1 with TRBJ2-1; D is undetermined. Looked up from germline, CDR1 is SQVTM and CDR2 is ANQGSEA. Between the trimmed V and J ends, which lost 5 bases and 5 bases, there was a span of 4 bases. The length of the CDR3 is 10 residues.

This rearrangement joins TRBV7-2 to TRBJ2-1; 8 bases line up with TRBD2. The V and J ends lost 1 base and 6 bases, in that order; junction bases with no gene match: 8. Germline values: CDR1 SGHTA, CDR2 FQGNSA. The CDR3 loop spans 16 amino acids. Written as DNA, the CDR3 is TGTGCCAGCAGCTTAGATCCCCCGGGGGGGCGCAATGAGCAGTTCTTC. Translating gives CASSLDPPGGRNEQFF.